These 15 T cell receptor beta chains were sequenced from one sample in a study of cytomegalovirus exposure and HLA in healthy donors. The PCR ran on 60 Vbeta and 13 Jbeta primers. Produced via immunoSEQ multiplex PCR; TCRdb's table is partial and in-frame only. The table includes nearly 110,000 clones, about 76% detected once. The sample consisted of PBMCs. The receptor set was obtained from a woman aged 45-65 years in good health and CMV-seropositive.

The chain has TRBV7-2 and TRBJ1-1; TRBD1 is a possible D gene (6 bases). The CDR3 is 15 amino acids. V was pared by 3 bases and J by 6 bases, with 17 bases between. Germline loops: CDR1 SGHTA, CDR2 FQGNSA. This CDR3 is CASSFHRALVAEAFF. DNA for the CDR3: TGTGCCAGCAGCTTTCACAGGGCATTAGTCGCTGAAGCTTTCTTT.

This chain links TRBV9 with TRBJ1-3; 8 positions agree with TRBD1. Trimming took 0 bases from V and 3 from J; bases not matched to a gene: 14. This CDR3 contains 19 residues. Per the germline V gene, CDR1 is SGDLS and CDR2 is YYNGEE. The CDR3: CASSVAPDRVGGGGNTIYF. As DNA, the CDR3 is TGTGCCAGCAGCGTAGCCCCGGACAGGGTCGGAGGTGGTGGAAACACCATATATTTT. Complete variable domain (other parts from reference TRBV9 and TRBJ1-3): DSGVTQTPKHLITATGQRVTLRCSPRSGDLSVYWYQQSLDQGLQFLIQYYNGEERAKGNILERFSAQQFPDLHSELNLSSLELGDSALYFCASSVAPDRVGGGGNTIYFGEGSWLTVV.

This chain links TRBV7-3 with TRBJ2-7; TRBD1 aligns across 9 bases. The V segment lost 2 bases and the J segment 1 base; nucleotides outside the gene matches: 0. Germline lookup yields CDR1 SGHTA and CDR2 FQGTGA. The CDR3 is made up of 14 amino acids. The CDR3 is CASSLGTGSYEQYF. CDR3 in DNA: TGTGCCAGCAGCTTAGGGACAGGGTCCTACGAGCAGTACTTC.

The chain links TRBV18 to TRBJ1-1; D uncertain. V dropped 1 base and J dropped 2 bases, with 14 bases sitting between them. The CDR3 has 16 residues. Germline loops: CDR1 KGHSH, CDR2 LQKENI. This CDR3 is CASSPQVMGVNTEAFF. In nucleotides, the CDR3 is TGTGCCAGCTCACCACAGGTTATGGGAGTAAACACTGAAGCTTTCTTT. Full variable domain (outside the CDR3, taken from reference TRBV18 and TRBJ1-1): NAGVMQNPRHLVRRRGQEARLRCSPMKGHSHVYWYRQLPEEGLKFMVYLQKENIIDESGMPKERFSAEFPKEGPSILRIQQVVRGDSAAYFCASSPQVMGVNTEAFFGQGTRLTVV.

This chain uses TRBV10-3 with TRBJ2-3; D is possibly TRBD2 (6 bases). Germline V gene data show CDR1 as ENHRY and CDR2 as SYGVKD. The CDR3 covers 14 residues. V was pared by 10 bases and J by 0 bases, with 14 bases between. The CDR3 DNA sequence: TGTGCCAGCCGTAGCGGTACAAGCACAGATACGCAGTATTTT. As protein: CASRSGTSTDTQYF.

This sequence joins TRBV5-1 and TRBJ2-5, with 8 bases aligning to TRBD1. The ends lost 0 bases at V and 2 bases at J; junction bases unmatched: 3. Germline CDR1 reads SGHRS; CDR2 reads YFSETQ. The CDR3 runs to 15 residues. The CDR3 loop is CASSLGDRQQETQYF. The CDR3, as DNA: TGCGCCAGCAGCTTGGGGGACAGGCAGCAAGAGACCCAGTACTTC.

The V call is TRBV19, the J call TRBJ2-3; D might be TRBD2 (7 bases). In germline, CDR1 is LNHDA, CDR2 SQIVND (reference sequence). Trimming left V 3 bases short and J 8 bases short, with 15 bases between. CDR3 length equals 14 residues. The CDR3 DNA is TGTGCCAGTAGTATGGGGGGGGCAGGAGGTACGCAGTATTTT. This sequence encodes CASSMGGAGGTQYF.

The V and J genes are TRBV19 and TRBJ1-2; tentatively, D is TRBD1 (5 bases). V dropped 6 bases and J dropped 4 bases, with 18 bases sitting between them. Germline CDR1 is LNHDA and CDR2 is SQIVND (reference sequence). The CDR3 totals 15 residues. CDR3 nucleotides: TGTGCCAGTAGGCTTACAGGAGCGAGGACCTATGGCTACACCTTC. Protein sequence: CASRLTGARTYGYTF.

As regards this clone: The sample holds other DNA sequences that translate to the same CDR3. This chain joins TRBV18 and TRBJ2-7, with 9 bases that match TRBD1. V was clipped by 2 bases and J by 1 base; unmatched bases: 0. This CDR3 is built from 14 residues. Germline V gives CDR1 KGHSH, CDR2 LQKENI. In DNA, the CDR3 is TGTGCCAGCTCACCAGGACAGGGGTCCTACGAGCAGTACTTC. Translation: CASSPGQGSYEQYF.

The V call is TRBV4-2, the J call TRBJ1-3; D perhaps matches TRBD1 (5 bases). CDR3 size: 15 residues. Germline CDR1 is LGHNA and CDR2 is YNFKEQ. Trimming took off 6 bases at V and 4 bases at J, with 16 bases between the two ends. CDR3: CASSQAGTGGNTIYF. The CDR3 DNA follows: TGTGCCAGCAGTCAGGCCGGTACAGGCGGAAACACCATATATTTT.

V usage is TRBV28 and J usage is TRBJ1-1; D is possibly TRBD1 (5 bases). V shed 3 bases and J shed 1 base, with 9 bases lying between them. Germline loops: CDR1 MDHEN, CDR2 SYDVKM. The CDR3 spans 14 residues. The CDR3 bases are TGTGCCAGCAGTTTTGGGGGGGGGAACACTGAAGCTTTCTTT. This encodes CASSFGGGNTEAFF.

The gene calls are TRBV6-1 and TRBJ1-1; TRBD1 agrees at 9 bases. CDR3 length equals 14 residues. V shed 8 bases and J 3 bases; nucleotides not matched to a gene: 7. CDR1 MNHNS and CDR2 SASEGT come from the germline V gene. The CDR3 DNA sequence: TGTGCCAGCTCCCCGACAGGGGGAGACACTGAAGCTTTCTTT. It codes for CASSPTGGDTEAFF.

The gene calls are TRBV5-1 and TRBJ1-1; 10 nucleotides line up with TRBD1. Trimming cost V 4 bases and J 3 bases; bases outside gene matches: 9. Germline V lookup: CDR1 SGHRS, CDR2 YFSETQ. This CDR3 contains 16 residues. This CDR3 is CASSLLTGGKDTEAFF. In nucleotides, the CDR3 is TGCGCCAGCAGCCTATTGACAGGGGGCAAGGACACTGAAGCTTTCTTT.

The chain links TRBV6-1 to TRBJ2-7; 10 bases match TRBD1. After removal of 0 bases from V and 3 bases from J, the junction contained 8 bases not matched to a gene. This CDR3 comprises 17 residues. Germline CDR1 is MNHNS and CDR2 is SASEGT. The CDR3 reads CASSEALSRTGGYEQYF. CDR3 nucleotide sequence: TGTGCCAGCAGTGAAGCGCTTTCCCGGACAGGGGGCTACGAGCAGTACTTC.

This clone was counted only a few times. The chain couples TRBV5-1 to TRBJ1-5; 9 bases agree with TRBD1. The CDR3 is 16 residues long. V shed 9 bases and J 1 base; nucleotides not matched to a gene: 11. The germline V gene has CDR1 SGHRS and CDR2 YFSETQ. CDR3 in DNA: TGCGCCACCTCTTGGGACAGGGAGGGGAGCAATCAGCCCCAGCATTTT. Residues: CATSWDREGSNQPQHF.